The sequence of this T cell receptor beta chain was determined in a study of radiation and T cells in renal cell carcinoma. Study in general: Nephrectomy followed 15 Gy stereotactic body radiation by 4 weeks.

V dropped 5 bases and J dropped 5 bases, with 19 bases sitting between them. Germline CDR1 is SGHTA and CDR2 is FQGNSA. This CDR3 is 15 amino acids long. Study findings and constraints: From baseline, blood top tumor clonotypes peaked at 2 weeks post-radiation.

Indicated time point: baseline pretreatment blood. The treatment was: 15 Gy SBRT to primary tumor, nephrectomy 4 weeks later. The patient's renal cell carcinoma had clear cell pathology. To note about this clone: Its antigen is undetermined.

The assay was immunoSEQ multiplex PCR, and TCRdb's table has in-frame clones only and misses some. Here the sample spans approximately 140,000 clones, around four fifths being singletons. The sequenced sample was blood, obtained from a patient whose treatment included radiotherapy and nephrectomy. This clonotype originated in a woman between 50 and 59 years old with renal cell carcinoma. The chain recombines TRBV7-2 with TRBJ2-7; D not certain. CDR3 bases: TGTGCCAGCAGCGCCCAAGGGCTACCAAGGGACGAGCAGTACTTC. It is translated as CASSAQGLPRDEQYF.